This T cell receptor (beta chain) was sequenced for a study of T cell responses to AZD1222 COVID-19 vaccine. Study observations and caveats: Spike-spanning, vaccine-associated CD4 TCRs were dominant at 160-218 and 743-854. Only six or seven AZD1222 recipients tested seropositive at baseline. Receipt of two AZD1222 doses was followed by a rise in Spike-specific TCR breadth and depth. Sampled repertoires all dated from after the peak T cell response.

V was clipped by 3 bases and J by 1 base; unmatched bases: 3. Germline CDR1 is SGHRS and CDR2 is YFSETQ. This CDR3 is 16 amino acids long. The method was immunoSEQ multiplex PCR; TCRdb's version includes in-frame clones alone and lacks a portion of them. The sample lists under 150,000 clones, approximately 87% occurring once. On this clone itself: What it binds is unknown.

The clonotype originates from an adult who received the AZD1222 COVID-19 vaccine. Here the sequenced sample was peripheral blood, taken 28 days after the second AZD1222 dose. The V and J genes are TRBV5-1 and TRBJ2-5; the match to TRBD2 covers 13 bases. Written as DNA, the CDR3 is TGCGCCAGCAGCTCGGGACTAGCGGGACCCCAAGAGACCCAGTACTTC. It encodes CASSSGLAGPQETQYF.